This TCR beta chain was identified during a study of tumor T cells in aggressive B-cell lymphoma. Clones were read by immunoSEQ multiplex PCR, and TCRdb kept only the in-frame ones, dropping some. Among 1,500 to 2,000 clones listed, 85% to 95% were seen once. CDR3 length: 15 residues. J lost 9 bases, V lost 3 bases, and 7 bases had no gene match. Germline V gives CDR1 SQVTM, CDR2 ANQGSEA. Sequenced material: tumor tissue. This rearrangement joins TRBV29-1 to TRBJ2-1; 14 bases align to TRBD2. This TCR came from an adult with diffuse large B cell lymphoma. Some clones in this sample may be carry-over from other donors' samples. CDR3 coding DNA: TGCAGCGTTGAGGGGACTAGCGGGAGCTGGCTTGAGCAGTTCTTC. The encoded protein is CSVEGTSGSWLEQFF.